The rows below give T cell receptor beta chains drawn from one sample of a study of CD4 and CD8 cells across lung adenocarcinoma regions. TCRdb independently ran MiXCR on the PCR reads; one entry per CDR3 protein. The sample consists of more than 6,000 distinct CDR3 sequences, roughly 56% of them appearing once. Sequenced material: CD4+ T cells from the center of a lung tumor. These receptors came from a female donor with lung adenocarcinoma. The CD4 and CD8 labels of this study may be unreliable. CDR3s include the opening cysteine and the closing phenylalanine or tryptophan. The order of the fields is clone size, V gene, D gene, J gene, CDR3 length, CDR3 DNA, CDR3 protein. A D gene is named only where the DNA matches it firmly. For some rows the clone size is stated as once, few or many, or as a class when expanded; others skip it.

size: once; V: TRBV27; D: -; J: TRBJ2-2; length: 20; DNA: TGTGCCAGCAGTCGAACCGAAAAGCTTCCCTGGATTGTGAGCACCGGGGAGCTGTATTTT; CDR3: CASSRTEKLPWIVSTGELYF
size: few; V: TRBV6-1; D: -; J: TRBJ2-7; length: 14; DNA: TGTGCCAGCAGGGTCCAGCGGAGAGCCTACGAGCAGTACTTC; CDR3: CASRVQRRAYEQYF
size: -; V: TRBV6-1; D: -; J: TRBJ2-5; length: 14; DNA: TGTGCCAGCAGCCAAGACCCCGGGGAAGAGACCCAGTACTTC; CDR3: CASSQDPGEETQYF
size: many; V: TRBV4-1; D: -; J: TRBJ2-1; length: 16; DNA: TGCGCCAGCAGCCAAAAGGGGGGATCCGGGGGGCATGAGCAGTTCTTC; CDR3: CASSQKGGSGGHEQFF
size: -; V: TRBV6-1; D: TRBD2; J: TRBJ2-1; length: 15; DNA: TGTGCCAGCAGTCAGATAGCGGGAGCAAACAATGAGCAGTTCTTC; CDR3: CASSQIAGANNEQFF
size: -; V: TRBV12-3/TRBV12-4; D: TRBD2; J: TRBJ2-1; length: 18; DNA: TGTGCCAGCAGTCGACTAGCGGGAGGGTTACGCTCCTACAATGAGCAGTTCTTC; CDR3: CASSRLAGGLRSYNEQFF
size: -; V: TRBV12-3/TRBV12-4; D: -; J: TRBJ2-1; length: 16; DNA: TGTGCCAGCAGTCCTTCGGACTTTGCCGGTGACAATGAGCAGTTCTTC; CDR3: CASSPSDFAGDNEQFF
size: -; V: TRBV10-3; D: -; J: TRBJ2-1; length: 14; DNA: TGTGCCATCAATGACATGGCGCCCTACAATGAGCAGTTCTTC; CDR3: CAINDMAPYNEQFF
size: once; V: TRBV20-1; D: -; J: TRBJ2-1; length: 14; DNA: TGCAGTGCTAAGACTAGGAGCTCCTACAATGAGCAGTTCTTC; CDR3: CSAKTRSSYNEQFF
size: once; V: TRBV6-1; D: TRBD2; J: TRBJ2-5; length: 16; DNA: TGTGCCAGCAGTGGAGGACTAGCGGGGGGGATAGAGACCCAGTACTTC; CDR3: CASSGGLAGGIETQYF
size: -; V: TRBV7-2; D: TRBD2; J: TRBJ2-7; length: 15; DNA: TGTGCCAGCAGCCGTGACCTAGCGGGAGGCTACGAGCAGTACTTC; CDR3: CASSRDLAGGYEQYF
size: medium-sized; V: TRBV6-1; D: -; J: TRBJ1-6; length: 13; DNA: TGTGCCAGCATGGACCTCCTTGGATCACCCCTCCACTTT; CDR3: CASMDLLGSPLHF
size: medium-sized; V: TRBV6-1; D: -; J: TRBJ1-5; length: 14; DNA: TGTGCCAGCAGTGAGGCAGGGGGCAATCAGCCCCAGCATTTT; CDR3: CASSEAGGNQPQHF